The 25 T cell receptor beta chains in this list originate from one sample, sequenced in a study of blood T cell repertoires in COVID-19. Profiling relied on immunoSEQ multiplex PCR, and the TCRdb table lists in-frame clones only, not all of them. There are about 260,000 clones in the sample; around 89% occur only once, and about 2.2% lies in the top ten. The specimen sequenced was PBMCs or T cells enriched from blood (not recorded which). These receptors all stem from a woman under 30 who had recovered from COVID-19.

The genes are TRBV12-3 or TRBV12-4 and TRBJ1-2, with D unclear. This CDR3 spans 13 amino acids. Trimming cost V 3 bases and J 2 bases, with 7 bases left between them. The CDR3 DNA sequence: TGTGCCAGCAGTTTCCGGGTAAACTATGGCTACACCTTC. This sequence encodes CASSFRVNYGYTF.

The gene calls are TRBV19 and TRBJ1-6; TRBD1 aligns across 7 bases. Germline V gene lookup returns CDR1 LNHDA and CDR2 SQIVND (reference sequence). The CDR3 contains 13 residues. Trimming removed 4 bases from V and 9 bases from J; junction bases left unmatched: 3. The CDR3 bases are TGTGCCAGTAGTACAGGGGGTACTTCACCCCTCCACTTT. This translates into CASSTGGTSPLHF.

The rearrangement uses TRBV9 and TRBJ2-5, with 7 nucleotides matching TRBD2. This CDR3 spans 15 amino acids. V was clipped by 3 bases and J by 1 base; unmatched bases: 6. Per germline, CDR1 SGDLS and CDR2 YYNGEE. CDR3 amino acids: CASSAPWGGQETQYF. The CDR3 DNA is TGTGCCAGCAGCGCCCCTTGGGGGGGCCAAGAGACCCAGTACTTC.

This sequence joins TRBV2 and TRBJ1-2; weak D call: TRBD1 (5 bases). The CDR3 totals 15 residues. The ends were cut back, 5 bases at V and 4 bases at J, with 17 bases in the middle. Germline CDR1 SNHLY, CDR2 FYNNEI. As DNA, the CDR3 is TGTGCCAGCAGTTTTAGACAGCTAACCCTCTATGGCTACACCTTC. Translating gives CASSFRQLTLYGYTF.

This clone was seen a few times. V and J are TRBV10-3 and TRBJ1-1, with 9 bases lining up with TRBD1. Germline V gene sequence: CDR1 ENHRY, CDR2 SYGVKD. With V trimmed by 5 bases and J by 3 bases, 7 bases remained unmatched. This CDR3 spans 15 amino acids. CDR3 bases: TGTGCCATCAGTCCGGGACAGGGTAGGGACACTGAAGCTTTCTTT. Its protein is CAISPGQGRDTEAFF.

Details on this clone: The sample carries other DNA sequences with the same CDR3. CDR3: CASSPPGRNTEAFF. The CDR3 coding sequence is TGTGCCAGTAGTCCCCCGGGGAGAAACACTGAAGCTTTCTTT. The chain uses TRBV19 and TRBJ1-1; D is uncertain. The germline CDR1 and CDR2 sequences are LNHDA and SQIVND (reference sequence). V was clipped by 5 bases and J by 2 bases, with 12 bases between them. The CDR3 length is 14 residues. The full variable domain, with the rest looked up from reference TRBV19 and TRBJ1-1, is DGGITQSPKYLFRKEGQNVTLSCEQNLNHDAMYWYRQDPGQGLRLIYYSQIVNDFQKGDIAEGYSVSREKKESFPLTVTSAQKNPTAFYLCASSPPGRNTEAFFGQGTRLTVV.

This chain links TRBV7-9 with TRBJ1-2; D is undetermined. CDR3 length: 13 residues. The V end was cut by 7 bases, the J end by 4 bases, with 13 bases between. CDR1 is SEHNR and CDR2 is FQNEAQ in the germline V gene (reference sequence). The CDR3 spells CASNPTSTYGYTF. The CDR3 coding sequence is TGTGCCAGCAACCCTACCTCCACCTATGGCTACACCTTC.

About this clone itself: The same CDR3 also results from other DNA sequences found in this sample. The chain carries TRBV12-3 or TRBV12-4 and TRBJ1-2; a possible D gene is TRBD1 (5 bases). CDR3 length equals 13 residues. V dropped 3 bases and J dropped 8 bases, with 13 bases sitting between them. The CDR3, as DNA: TGTGCCAGCAGTTTTCTCGGGGGGGACGGCTACACCTTC. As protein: CASSFLGGDGYTF.

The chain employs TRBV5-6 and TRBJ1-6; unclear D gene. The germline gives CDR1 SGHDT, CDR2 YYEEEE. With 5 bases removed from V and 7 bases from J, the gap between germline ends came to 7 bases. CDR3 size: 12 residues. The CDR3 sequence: CASRRVNSPLHF. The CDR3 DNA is TGTGCCAGCAGGCGTGTAAATTCACCCCTCCACTTT.

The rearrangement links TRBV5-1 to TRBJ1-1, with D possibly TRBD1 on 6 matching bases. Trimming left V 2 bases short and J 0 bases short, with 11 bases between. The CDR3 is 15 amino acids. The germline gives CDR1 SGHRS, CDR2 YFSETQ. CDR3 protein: CASSFQGLMNTEAFF. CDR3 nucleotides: TGCGCCAGCAGCTTTCAGGGGCTAATGAACACTGAAGCTTTCTTT.

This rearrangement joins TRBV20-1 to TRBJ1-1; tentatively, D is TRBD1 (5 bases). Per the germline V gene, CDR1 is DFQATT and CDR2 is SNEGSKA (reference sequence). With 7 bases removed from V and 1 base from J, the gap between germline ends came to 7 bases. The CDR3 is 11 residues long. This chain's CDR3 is CSGQGNTEAFF. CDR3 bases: TGCAGTGGGCAGGGGAACACTGAAGCTTTCTTT.

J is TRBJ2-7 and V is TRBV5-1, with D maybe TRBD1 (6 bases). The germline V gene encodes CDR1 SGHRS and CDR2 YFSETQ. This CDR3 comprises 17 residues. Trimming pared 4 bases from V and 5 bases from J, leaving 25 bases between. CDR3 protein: CASSPSGDRSPKNEQYF. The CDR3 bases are TGCGCCAGCAGCCCCTCGGGCGACAGGAGTCCTAAGAACGAGCAGTACTTC.

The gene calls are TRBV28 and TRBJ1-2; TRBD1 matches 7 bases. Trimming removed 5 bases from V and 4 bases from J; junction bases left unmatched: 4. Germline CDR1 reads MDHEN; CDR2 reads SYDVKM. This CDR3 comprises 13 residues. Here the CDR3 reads CASSQTGSYGYTF. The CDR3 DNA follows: TGTGCCAGCAGTCAGACAGGGAGCTATGGCTACACCTTC.

As DNA, the CDR3 is TGTGCCAGCAGGGACAGGGGGACTGAAGCTTTCTTT. Its protein is CASRDRGTEAFF. The chain recombines TRBV27 with TRBJ1-1; TRBD1 aligns across 10 bases. V lost 6 bases to trimming and J lost 5 bases; unmatched junction nucleotides: 0. The V gene's germline CDR1 is MNHEY and CDR2 SMNVEV (reference sequence). CDR3 length: 12 amino acids.

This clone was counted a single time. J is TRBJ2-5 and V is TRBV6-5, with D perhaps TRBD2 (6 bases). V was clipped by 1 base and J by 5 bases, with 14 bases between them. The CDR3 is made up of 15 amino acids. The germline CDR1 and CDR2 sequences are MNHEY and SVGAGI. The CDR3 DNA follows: TGTGCCAGCAGTTACTGGTCTAGCGCGCGGGAGACCCAGTACTTC. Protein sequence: CASSYWSSARETQYF.

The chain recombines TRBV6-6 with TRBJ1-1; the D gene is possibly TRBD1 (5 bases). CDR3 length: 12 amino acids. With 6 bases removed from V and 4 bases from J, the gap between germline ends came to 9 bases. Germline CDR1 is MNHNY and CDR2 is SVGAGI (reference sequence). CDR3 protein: CASSQGITEAFF. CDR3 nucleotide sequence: TGTGCCAGCAGCCAGGGAATCACTGAAGCTTTCTTT.

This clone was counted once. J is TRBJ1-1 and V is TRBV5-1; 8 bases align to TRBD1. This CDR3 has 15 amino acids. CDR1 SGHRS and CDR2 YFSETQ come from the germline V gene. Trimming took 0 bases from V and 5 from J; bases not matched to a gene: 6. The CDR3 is CASSLGAGGFTEAFF. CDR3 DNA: TGCGCCAGCAGCTTGGGAGCAGGGGGCTTTACTGAAGCTTTCTTT.

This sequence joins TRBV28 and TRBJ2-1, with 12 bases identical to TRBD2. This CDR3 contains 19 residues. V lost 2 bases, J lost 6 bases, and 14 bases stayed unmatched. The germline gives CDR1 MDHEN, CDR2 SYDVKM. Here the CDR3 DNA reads TGTGCCAGCAGTTTAATGTGGCTAGCGGGGGGGACATTTCCCAATGAGCAGTTCTTC. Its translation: CASSLMWLAGGTFPNEQFF.

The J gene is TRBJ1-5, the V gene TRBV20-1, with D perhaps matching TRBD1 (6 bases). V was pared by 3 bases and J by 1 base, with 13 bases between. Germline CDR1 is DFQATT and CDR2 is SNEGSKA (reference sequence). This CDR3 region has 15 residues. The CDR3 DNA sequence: TGCAGTGCTAGTTTGGACAGTTCGAGCAATCAGCCCCAGCATTTT. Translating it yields CSASLDSSSNQPQHF.

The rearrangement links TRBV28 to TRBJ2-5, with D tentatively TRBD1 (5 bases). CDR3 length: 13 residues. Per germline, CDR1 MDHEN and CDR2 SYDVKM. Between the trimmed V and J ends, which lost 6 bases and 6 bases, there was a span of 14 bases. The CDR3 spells CASRPGPGQTQYF. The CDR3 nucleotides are TGTGCCAGCAGGCCCGGACCAGGGCAGACCCAGTACTTC. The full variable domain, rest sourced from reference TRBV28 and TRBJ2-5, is DVKVTQSSRYLVKRTGEKVFLECVQDMDHENMFWYRQDPGLGLRLIYFSYDVKMKEKGDIPEGYSVSREKKERFSLILESASTNQTSMYLCASRPGPGQTQYFGPGTRLLVL.

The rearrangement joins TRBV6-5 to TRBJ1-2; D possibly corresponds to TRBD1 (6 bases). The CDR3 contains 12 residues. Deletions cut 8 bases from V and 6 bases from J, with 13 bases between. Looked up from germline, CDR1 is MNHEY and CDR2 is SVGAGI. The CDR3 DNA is TGTGCCAGCGGCAGGGGAGTGGATGGCTACACCTTC. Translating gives CASGRGVDGYTF.

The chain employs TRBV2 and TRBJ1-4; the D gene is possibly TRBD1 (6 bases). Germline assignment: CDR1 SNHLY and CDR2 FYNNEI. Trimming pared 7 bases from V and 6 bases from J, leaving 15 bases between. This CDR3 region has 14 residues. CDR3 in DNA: TGTGCCAGCACTACCTCCGGGACATATGAAAAACTGTTTTTT. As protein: CASTTSGTYEKLFF.

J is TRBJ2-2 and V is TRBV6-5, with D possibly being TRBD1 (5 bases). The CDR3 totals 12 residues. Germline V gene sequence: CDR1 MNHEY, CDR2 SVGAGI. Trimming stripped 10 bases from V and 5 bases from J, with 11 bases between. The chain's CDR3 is CATLGETGELFF. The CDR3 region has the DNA TGTGCCACCCTAGGGGAAACCGGGGAGCTGTTTTTT.

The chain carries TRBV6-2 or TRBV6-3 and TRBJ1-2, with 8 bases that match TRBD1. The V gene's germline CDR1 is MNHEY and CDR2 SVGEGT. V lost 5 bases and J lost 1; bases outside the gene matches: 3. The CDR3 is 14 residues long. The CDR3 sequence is CASSTGGSNYGYTF. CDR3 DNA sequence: TGTGCCAGCAGTACAGGGGGGAGTAACTATGGCTACACCTTC.

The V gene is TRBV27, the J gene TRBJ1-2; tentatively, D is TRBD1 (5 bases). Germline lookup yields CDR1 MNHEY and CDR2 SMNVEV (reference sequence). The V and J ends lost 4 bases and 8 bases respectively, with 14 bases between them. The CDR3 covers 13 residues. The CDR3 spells CASSYGQGGGYTF. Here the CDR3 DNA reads TGTGCCAGCAGTTATGGCCAGGGCGGAGGCTACACCTTC.